The 15 T cell receptor beta chains given below trace back to one sample, sequenced in a study of blood T cells in healthy people across ages. A second roughly 6 to 12 cycle PCR used barcoded and J-beta primers. Each CDR3 protein is one row after TCRdb ran MiXCR on the 5' RACE reads. The table shows approximately 1.5 million distinct CDR3 sequences, with approximately 32% occurring only once. Material for sequencing was blood. The receptors stem from a woman in her twenties or thirties in good health.

The V gene is TRBV5-1, the J gene TRBJ2-2, with D unresolved. The CDR3 runs 14 residues. Trimming removed 5 bases from V and 5 bases from J, with 13 bases in between. Germline CDR1 and CDR2: SGHRS and YFSETQ. CDR3 sequence (DNA): TGCGCCAGCAGACCGTTAACAAGGACCGGGGAGCTGTTTTTT. Amino acid sequence: CASRPLTRTGELFF.

In this sample, this clonotype turned up once. This sequence joins TRBV5-1 and TRBJ2-1, with D maybe TRBD2 (5 bases). V shed 2 bases and J shed 7 bases, with 10 bases lying between them. The CDR3 length is 13 residues. From germline, CDR1 is SGHRS and CDR2 YFSETQ. The CDR3 DNA reads TGCGCCAGCAGCTTTACCTGGGAGAATGAGCAGTTCTTC. Translated, it gives CASSFTWENEQFF. Filled out from reference TRBV5-1 and TRBJ2-1, the complete variable domain reads KAGVTQTPRYLIKTRGQQVTLSCSPISGHRSVSWYQQTPGQGLQFLFEYFSETQRNKGNFPGRFSGRQFSNSRSEMNVSTLELGDSALYLCASSFTWENEQFFGPGTRLTVL.

The chain couples TRBV9 to TRBJ2-2, with 11 bases aligning to TRBD2. CDR3 length: 16 amino acids. Trimming removed 0 bases from V and 6 bases from J; junction bases left unmatched: 4. CDR1 is SGDLS and CDR2 is YYNGEE in the germline V gene. The CDR3 coding sequence is TGTGCCAGCAGCGTAGGACTAGCGGGAAGGCCCGGGGAGCTGTTTTTT. Protein sequence: CASSVGLAGRPGELFF.

This chain links TRBV20-1 with TRBJ2-4, with TRBD2 as a possible D gene (6 bases). The CDR3 has 12 residues. V was cut by 0 bases and J by 13 bases, with 13 bases left in between. Germline V CDR1 and CDR2: DFQATT, SNEGSKA (reference sequence). The CDR3 bases are TGCAGTGCTAGAGAGGAGGGTTTTGGGCAGTACTTC. Its translation: CSAREEGFGQYF.

This sequence joins TRBV18 and TRBJ2-7, with 7 bases lining up with TRBD2. V lost 2 bases and J lost 5; bases outside the gene matches: 6. The CDR3 runs to 14 residues. The germline CDR1 and CDR2 sequences are KGHSH and LQKENI. CDR3 nucleotide sequence: TGTGCCAGCTCACCAGAGGCAGGGAGGGACGAGCAGTACTTC. It specifies CASSPEAGRDEQYF.

Only one count was recorded for this clonotype. This chain uses TRBV10-3 with TRBJ1-2, with 7 bases aligning to TRBD1. This CDR3 spans 16 amino acids. CDR1 is ENHRY, CDR2 SYGVKD, per germline. V shed 7 bases, J shed 8 bases, and the junction held 19 bases outside the gene matches. The CDR3 spells CAITAGSDRVQRGYTF. The CDR3, as DNA: TGTGCCATCACCGCAGGGTCAGACAGGGTCCAAAGGGGCTACACCTTC.

This clonotype has more than one count but fewer than ten. The chain recombines TRBV27 with TRBJ2-5; D is uncertain. Between the trimmed V and J ends, which lost 4 bases and 1 base, there was a span of 10 bases. This CDR3 has 14 amino acids. The germline V gene has CDR1 MNHEY and CDR2 SMNVEV (reference sequence). CDR3 DNA sequence: TGTGCCAGCAGTTCGTCATGGACCCAAGAGACCCAGTACTTC. Translation: CASSSSWTQETQYF.

This chain connects TRBV3-1 to TRBJ2-1; 13 bases agree with TRBD2. The ends lost 3 bases at V and 7 bases at J; junction bases unmatched: 6. The CDR3 length is 16 residues. Per the germline V gene, CDR1 is LGHDT and CDR2 is YNNKEL (reference sequence). CDR3 DNA: TGTGCCAGCAGCCACGGACTAGCGGGAGTAGTGAATGAGCAGTTCTTC. Its translation: CASSHGLAGVVNEQFF.

The V gene is TRBV5-1, the J gene TRBJ2-7; 10 bases fit TRBD2. V shed 5 bases and J 2 bases; nucleotides not matched to a gene: 7. CDR1 and CDR2 (germline): SGHRS, YFSETQ. The CDR3 is 15 amino acids. DNA of the CDR3: TGCGCCAGCAGGACCGGGACTAGCGCCGCCTACGAGCAGTACTTC. Translation: CASRTGTSAAYEQYF.

This chain uses TRBV20-1 with TRBJ2-1; 10 nucleotides match TRBD2. TRBJ2-7 matches the DNA end more closely, so the J call is doubtful. There are 15 residues in the CDR3. Germline CDR1 and CDR2: DFQATT and SNEGSKA (reference sequence). The CDR3 loop is CSARLSGRYSGEQYF. In DNA, the CDR3 is TGCAGTGCTAGGCTTAGCGGGAGGTACTCAGGCGAGCAGTACTTC.

V is TRBV19 and J is TRBJ2-3; tentatively, D is TRBD1 or TRBD2 (5 bases each). Trimming stripped 6 bases from V and 6 bases from J, with 13 bases between. From germline, CDR1 is LNHDA and CDR2 SQIVND (reference sequence). CDR3 length: 13 residues. In DNA form, the CDR3 reads TGTGCCAGTAGGCCCCTAGCAGGGGATACGCAGTATTTT. Residues: CASRPLAGDTQYF.

The chain recombines TRBV20-1 with TRBJ2-7; D is perhaps TRBD2 (6 bases). The V gene lost 3 bases and the J gene lost 0 bases, with 12 bases spanning the gap. CDR1 is DFQATT, CDR2 SNEGSKA, per germline (reference sequence). The CDR3 totals 14 residues. The CDR3 DNA reads as TGCAGTGCTAGGGGTACGGGACTCTCCTACGAGCAGTACTTC. Translated, it gives CSARGTGLSYEQYF.

Here the CDR3 DNA reads TGCAGCGTTGAAGGGACGAGGGGCACTGAAGCTTTCTTT. Translating gives CSVEGTRGTEAFF. The chain uses TRBV29-1 and TRBJ1-1; TRBD1 is a possible D gene (5 bases). The CDR3 consists of 13 residues. Germline V gene lookup returns CDR1 SQVTM and CDR2 ANQGSEA. V dropped 1 base and J dropped 4 bases, with 10 bases sitting between them.

The gene calls are TRBV5-1 and TRBJ2-5; 7 positions agree with TRBD2. Germline-derived CDR1 and CDR2 are SGHRS and YFSETQ. V gave up 0 bases and J gave up 3 bases; unmatched junction bases: 5. This CDR3 is 15 amino acids long. CDR3 nucleotides: TGCGCCAGCAGCTTGGACCCAGGGACTAAAGAGACCCAGTACTTC. Translating it yields CASSLDPGTKETQYF.

The chain carries TRBV6-1 and TRBJ2-3, with 14 bases aligning to TRBD2. The V gene end was trimmed by 6 bases and the J gene end by 2 bases; junction bases not matched to a gene: 7. The CDR3 contains 17 residues. The germline V gene encodes CDR1 MNHNS and CDR2 SASEGT. CDR3 DNA: TGTGCCAGCAGACAGACTAGCGGGAGGGACTCCACAGATACGCAGTATTTT. Amino acid sequence: CASRQTSGRDSTDTQYF.